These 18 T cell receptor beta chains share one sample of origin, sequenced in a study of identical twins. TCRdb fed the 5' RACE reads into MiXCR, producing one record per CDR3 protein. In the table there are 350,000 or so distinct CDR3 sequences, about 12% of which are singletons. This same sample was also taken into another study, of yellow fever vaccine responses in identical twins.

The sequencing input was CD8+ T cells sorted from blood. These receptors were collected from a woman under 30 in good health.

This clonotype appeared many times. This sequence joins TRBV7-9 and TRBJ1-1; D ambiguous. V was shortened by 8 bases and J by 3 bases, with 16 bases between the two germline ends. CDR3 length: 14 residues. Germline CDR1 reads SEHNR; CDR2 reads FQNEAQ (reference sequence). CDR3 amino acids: CASPPSGLDTEAFF. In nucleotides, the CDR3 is TGTGCCAGCCCCCCCAGCGGACTGGACACTGAAGCTTTCTTT.

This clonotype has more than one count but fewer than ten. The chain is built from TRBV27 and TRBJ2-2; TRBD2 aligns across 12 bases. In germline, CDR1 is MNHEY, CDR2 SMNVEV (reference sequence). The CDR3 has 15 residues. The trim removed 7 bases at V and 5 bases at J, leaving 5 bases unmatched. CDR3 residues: CASNRLAGVTGELFF. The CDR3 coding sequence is TGTGCCAGCAATCGACTAGCGGGAGTTACCGGGGAGCTGTTTTTT.

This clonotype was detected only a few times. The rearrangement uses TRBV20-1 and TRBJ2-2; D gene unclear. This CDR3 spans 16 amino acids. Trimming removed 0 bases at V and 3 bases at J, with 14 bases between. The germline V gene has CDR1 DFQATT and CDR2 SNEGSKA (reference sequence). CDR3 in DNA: TGCAGTGCTAGAGATAGGCTCGAGGTTGACACCGGGGAGCTGTTTTTT. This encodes CSARDRLEVDTGELFF.

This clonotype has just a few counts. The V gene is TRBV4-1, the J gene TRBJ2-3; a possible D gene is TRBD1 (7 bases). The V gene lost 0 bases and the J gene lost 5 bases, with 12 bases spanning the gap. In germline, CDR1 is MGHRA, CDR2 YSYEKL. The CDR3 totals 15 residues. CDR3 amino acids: CASSQDPGGGDTQYF. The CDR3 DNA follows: TGCGCCAGCAGCCAAGACCCAGGGGGAGGAGATACGCAGTATTTT.

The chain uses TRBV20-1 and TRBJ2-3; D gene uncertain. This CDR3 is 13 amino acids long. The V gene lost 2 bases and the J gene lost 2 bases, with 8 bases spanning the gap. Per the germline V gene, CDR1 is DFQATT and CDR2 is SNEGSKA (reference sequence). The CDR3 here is CSARRVNTDTQYF. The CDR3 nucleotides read TGCAGTGCTAGACGGGTAAACACAGATACGCAGTATTTT.

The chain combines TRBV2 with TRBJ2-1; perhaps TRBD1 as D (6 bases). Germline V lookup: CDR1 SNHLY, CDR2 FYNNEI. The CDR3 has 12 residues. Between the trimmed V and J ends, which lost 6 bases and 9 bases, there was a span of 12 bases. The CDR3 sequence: CASRGAVVEQFF. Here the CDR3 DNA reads TGTGCCAGCAGGGGGGCGGTCGTTGAGCAGTTCTTC. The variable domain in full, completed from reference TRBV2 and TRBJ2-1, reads EPEVTQTPSHQVTQMGQEVILRCVPISNHLYFYWYRQILGQKVEFLVSFYNNEISEKSEIFDDQFSVERPDGSNFTLKIRSTKLEDSAMYFCASRGAVVEQFFGPGTRLTVL.

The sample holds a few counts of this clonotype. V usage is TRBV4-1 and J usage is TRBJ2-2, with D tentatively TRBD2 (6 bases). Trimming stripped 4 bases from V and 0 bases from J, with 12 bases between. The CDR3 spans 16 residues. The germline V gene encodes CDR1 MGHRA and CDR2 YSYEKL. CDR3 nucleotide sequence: TGCGCCAGCAGCCCCAAAGCGGGCACGAACACCGGGGAGCTGTTTTTT. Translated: CASSPKAGTNTGELFF.

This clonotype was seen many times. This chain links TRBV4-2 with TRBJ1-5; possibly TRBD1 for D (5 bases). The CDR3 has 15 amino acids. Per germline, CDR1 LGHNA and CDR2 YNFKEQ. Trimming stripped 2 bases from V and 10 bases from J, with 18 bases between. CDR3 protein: CASSQLDEGISPQHF. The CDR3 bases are TGTGCCAGCAGCCAACTTGACGAGGGGATTTCCCCCCAGCATTTT.

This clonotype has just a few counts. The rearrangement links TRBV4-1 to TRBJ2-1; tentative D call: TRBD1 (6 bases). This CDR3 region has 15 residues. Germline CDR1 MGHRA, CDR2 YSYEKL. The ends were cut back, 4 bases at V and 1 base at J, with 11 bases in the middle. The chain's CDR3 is CASSRDQGSYNEQFF. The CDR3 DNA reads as TGCGCCAGCAGCCGCGACCAGGGGTCCTACAATGAGCAGTTCTTC.

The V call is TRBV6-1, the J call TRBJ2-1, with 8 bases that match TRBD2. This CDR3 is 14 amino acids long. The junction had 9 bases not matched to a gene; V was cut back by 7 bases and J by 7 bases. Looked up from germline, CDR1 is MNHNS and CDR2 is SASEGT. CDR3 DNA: TGTGCCAGCATGGGGGCGGGAGGTAGGAATGAGCAGTTCTTC. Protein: CASMGAGGRNEQFF.

The DNA of the CDR3 is TGTGCCAGCGTAAACTTTGGGGCAGGGGTCCGGGAGCTGTTTTTT. It translates to CASVNFGAGVRELFF. J is TRBJ2-2 and V is TRBV7-6; weak D call: TRBD1 (6 bases). Looked up from germline, CDR1 is SGHVS and CDR2 is FNYEAQ. This CDR3 has 15 amino acids. Trimming took 8 bases from V and 9 from J, leaving 22 bases between them.

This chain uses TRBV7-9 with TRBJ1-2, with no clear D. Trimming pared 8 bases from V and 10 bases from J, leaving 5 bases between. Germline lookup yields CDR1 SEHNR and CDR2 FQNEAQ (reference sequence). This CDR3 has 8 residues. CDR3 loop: CASPIYTF. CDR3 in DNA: TGTGCCAGCCCGATCTACACCTTC.

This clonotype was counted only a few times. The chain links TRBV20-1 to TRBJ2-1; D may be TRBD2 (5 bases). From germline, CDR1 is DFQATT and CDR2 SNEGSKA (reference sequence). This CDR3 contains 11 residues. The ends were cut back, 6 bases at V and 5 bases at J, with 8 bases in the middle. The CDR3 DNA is TGCAGTGCACCGACTAACAATGAGCAGTTCTTC. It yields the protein CSAPTNNEQFF.

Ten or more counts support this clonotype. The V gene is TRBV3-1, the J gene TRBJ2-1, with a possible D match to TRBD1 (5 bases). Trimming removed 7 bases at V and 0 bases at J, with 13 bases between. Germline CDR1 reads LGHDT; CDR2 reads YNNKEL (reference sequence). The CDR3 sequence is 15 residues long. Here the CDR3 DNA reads TGTGCCAGCAAAAGGGGCACGAGCTCCTACAATGAGCAGTTCTTC. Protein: CASKRGTSSYNEQFF.

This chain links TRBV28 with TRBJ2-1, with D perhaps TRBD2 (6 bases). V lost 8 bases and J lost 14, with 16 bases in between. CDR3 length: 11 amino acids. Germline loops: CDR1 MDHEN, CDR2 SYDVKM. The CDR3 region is CASAAGTGEFF. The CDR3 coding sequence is TGTGCCAGCGCTGCCGGGACGGGGGAGTTCTTC.

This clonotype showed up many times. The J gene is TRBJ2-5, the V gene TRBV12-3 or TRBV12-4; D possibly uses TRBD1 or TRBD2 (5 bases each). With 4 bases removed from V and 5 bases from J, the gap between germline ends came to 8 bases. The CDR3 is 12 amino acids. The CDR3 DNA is TGTGCCAGCAGTTATGGGGGTGAGACCCAGTACTTC. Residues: CASSYGGETQYF.

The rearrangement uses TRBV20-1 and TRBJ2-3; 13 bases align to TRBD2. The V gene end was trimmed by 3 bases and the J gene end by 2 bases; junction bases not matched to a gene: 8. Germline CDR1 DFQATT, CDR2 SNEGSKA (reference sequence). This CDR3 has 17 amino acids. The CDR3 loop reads CSASTSGRAPNTDTQYF. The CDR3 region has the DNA TGCAGTGCTAGTACTAGCGGGAGGGCCCCAAACACAGATACGCAGTATTTT.

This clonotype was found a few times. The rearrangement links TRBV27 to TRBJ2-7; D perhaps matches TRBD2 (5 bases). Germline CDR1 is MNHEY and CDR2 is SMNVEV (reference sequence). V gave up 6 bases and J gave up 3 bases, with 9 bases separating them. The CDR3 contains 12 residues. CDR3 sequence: CASRDRDYEQYF. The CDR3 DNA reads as TGTGCCAGCAGAGACCGGGACTACGAGCAGTACTTC.